The 12 T cell receptor beta chains in this list originate from one sample, sequenced in a study of T cells in Graves' hyperthyroidism and ophthalmopathy. Using RNA transcripts as the source, TCR beta CDR3 regions were amplified. Primed by the HTBI set, a first-round RT-PCR was run on the TCR CDR3. TCRdb fed the multiplex PCR reads into MiXCR, producing one record per CDR3 protein. The repertoire holds about 640,000 distinct CDR3 sequences, with 14% as singletons. Material for sequencing was blood. The receptors here all came from a woman aged 45-65 years with Graves' ophthalmopathy.

On this clonotype itself: The junction and the germline gene differ at one end; a read error may be behind it. This rearrangement joins TRBV14 to TRBJ2-5, with unresolved D. Germline CDR1 reads SGHDN; CDR2 reads FVKESK. CDR3 size: 15 residues. The CDR3 nucleotides read TGTGCCAGCAGCCCCGAGGTGGGGTTCTCACGCGCTTTGGACTTC. Its translation is CASSPEVGFSRALDF.

This clonotype appeared a few times. The chain combines TRBV28 with TRBJ2-7, with 7 bases fitting TRBD1. The V gene end was trimmed by 8 bases and the J gene end by 2 bases; junction bases not matched to a gene: 9. CDR1 is MDHEN, CDR2 SYDVKM, per germline. CDR3 length equals 14 residues. CDR3 region: CASGRQGLPYEQYF. The CDR3, as DNA: TGTGCCAGCGGAAGACAGGGTCTCCCCTACGAGCAGTACTTC.

This clonotype turned up a few times. The V and J genes are TRBV9 and TRBJ2-7; D remains unclear. The V and J ends lost 0 bases and 4 bases respectively, with 23 bases between them. From germline, CDR1 is SGDLS and CDR2 YYNGEE. This CDR3 region has 18 residues. The CDR3 DNA is TGTGCCAGCAGCGTAGCGTGGAAGTTGGGAAGAATCGAATACGAGCAGTACTTC. Translated, it gives CASSVAWKLGRIEYEQYF.

The rearrangement uses TRBV20-1 and TRBJ2-7; TRBD1 is a possible D gene (6 bases). Trimming stripped 3 bases from V and 4 bases from J, with 16 bases between. This CDR3 has 14 amino acids. Per the germline V gene, CDR1 is DFQATT and CDR2 is SNEGSKA (reference sequence). The CDR3 DNA reads TGCAGTGCTAGTCTCCCGGACAGCTTATACGAGCAGTACTTC. Protein product: CSASLPDSLYEQYF.

At least ten counts were recorded for this clonotype. The chain recombines TRBV12-5 with TRBJ2-7; D unclear. The CDR3 is made up of 12 amino acids. The V end was cut by 2 bases, the J end by 6 bases, with 8 bases between. Germline V gene data show CDR1 as LGHNT and CDR2 as FRNRAP. The CDR3 reads CASGLTSFEQYF. Written as DNA, the CDR3 is TGTGCTAGTGGTTTGACATCTTTCGAGCAGTACTTC.

This clonotype has just a few counts. This chain links TRBV2 with TRBJ2-1; tentatively, D is TRBD1 or TRBD2 (5 bases each). The ends were cut back, 4 bases at V and 5 bases at J, with 15 bases in the middle. The CDR3 runs to 15 residues. CDR1 is SNHLY, CDR2 FYNNEI, per germline. The CDR3 protein is CASSVVLGDDNEQFF. The CDR3 DNA is TGTGCCAGCAGTGTGGTGTTGGGGGATGACAATGAGCAGTTCTTC.

The chain has TRBV27 and TRBJ1-2, with 7 positions matching TRBD1. The CDR3 sequence is 14 residues long. Germline V lookup: CDR1 MNHEY, CDR2 SMNVEV (reference sequence). J gave up 2 bases and V 11 bases, and 11 bases lay outside the gene matches. The chain's CDR3 is CAVRDRDTNYGYTF. The CDR3 nucleotides read TGTGCCGTCCGGGACAGAGATACCAACTATGGCTACACCTTC.

The chain joins TRBV29-1 to TRBJ2-3, with TRBD2 matching 15 bases. The CDR3 has 16 amino acids. The J segment lost 0 bases and the V segment lost 4 bases, leaving 2 bases of the junction unmatched. CDR1 SQVTM and CDR2 ANQGSEA come from the germline V gene. The chain's CDR3 is CSVVGLAGGSTDTQYF. CDR3 coding DNA: TGCAGCGTTGTCGGACTAGCGGGAGGGAGCACAGATACGCAGTATTTT.

In its sample, this clonotype was seen a few times. J is TRBJ1-5 and V is TRBV6-1; no definite D call. The CDR3 is 12 amino acids. Germline assignment: CDR1 MNHNS and CDR2 SASEGT. The V gene lost 4 bases and the J gene lost 4 bases, with 5 bases spanning the gap. The CDR3 loop reads CASSAANQPQHF. CDR3 DNA: TGTGCCAGCAGTGCCGCGAATCAGCCCCAGCATTTT.

As to this clonotype: Just one base apart from a much larger clone, this may be a read error. V is TRBV20-1 and J is TRBJ2-5; 8 bases agree with TRBD2. J gave up 5 bases and V 6 bases, and 5 bases lay outside the gene matches. CDR1 DFQATT and CDR2 SNEGSKA come from the germline V gene (reference sequence). The CDR3 is 12 amino acids. CDR3 amino acids: CSATASGETQYF. Written as DNA, the CDR3 is TGCAGTGCAACCGCTAGCGGGGAGACCCAGTACTTC.

This clonotype was detected ten times or more. This chain uses TRBV6-1 with TRBJ1-1; D gene unclear. Germline lookup yields CDR1 MNHNS and CDR2 SASEGT. This CDR3 contains 13 residues. V was trimmed by 5 bases and J by 5 bases, leaving 12 bases between them. Here the CDR3 DNA reads TGTGCCAGCAGTCGGGAGAGGAGGACTGAAGCTTTCTTT. Encoded protein: CASSRERRTEAFF.

This clonotype came up many times. The V call is TRBV28, the J call TRBJ2-1, with 7 positions matching TRBD1. CDR1 and CDR2 (germline): MDHEN, SYDVKM. CDR3 length: 14 amino acids. The J segment lost 7 bases and the V segment lost 7 bases, leaving 10 bases of the junction unmatched. CDR3 in amino acids: CASTTKGARNEQFF. In DNA form, the CDR3 reads TGTGCCAGCACCACTAAGGGGGCGCGAAATGAGCAGTTCTTC.